This T cell receptor beta chain derives from a study of T cells in Graves' hyperthyroidism and ophthalmopathy. Researchers amplified the TCR beta CDR3 regions from RNA transcripts. First-round RT-PCR with HTBI primers amplified the TCR CDR3 region. TCRdb itself ran the multiplex PCR reads through MiXCR, one entry per CDR3 protein. This table holds some 250,000 distinct CDR3 sequences, just over 14% found once. The CDR3 is made up of 15 amino acids. Trimming stripped 4 bases from V and 4 bases from J, with 14 bases between. Germline CDR1 reads SEHNR; CDR2 reads FQNEAQ (reference sequence). This clonotype was picked up many times.

The chain is built from TRBV7-9 and TRBJ2-1, with no clear D. The receptor was isolated from a middle-aged woman with Graves' hyperthyroidism that later progressed to Graves' ophthalmopathy. The specimen was blood. The CDR3 protein is CASSSPKLTYNEQFF. CDR3 sequence (DNA): TGTGCCAGCAGCTCACCCAAGCTGACGTACAATGAGCAGTTCTTC.